A single sample gave rise to the 29 T cell receptor beta chains below, sequenced in a study of CD8 T cells in Susac syndrome. An amount of RNA that ranged from roughly 0.5 to 1 ug was reverse transcribed with random hexamers. TCRdb reprocessed the immunoSEQ multiplex PCR reads via MiXCR and lists one record per CDR3 protein. This table holds 150,000 to 200,000 distinct CDR3 sequences, around 95% found once. Sequences were obtained from CD4+ T cells from PBMCs. These TCRs come from a human donor in good health.

The chain recombines TRBV13 with TRBJ2-5, with 11 bases that match TRBD2. The CDR3 sequence is 18 residues long. Unmatched junction bases numbered 16, after V lost 5 bases and J lost 5 bases. Germline V lookup: CDR1 PRHDT, CDR2 FYEKMQ (reference sequence). The CDR3 protein is CASSTPGTSGPPFETQYF. The DNA of the CDR3 is TGTGCCAGCAGCACCCCCGGGACTAGCGGCCCCCCCTTTGAGACCCAGTACTTC.

The chain's CDR3 is CASSRDRGMSGELFF. CDR3 DNA sequence: TGTGCCAGCAGCCGAGACAGGGGTATGAGCGGGGAGCTGTTTTTT. The V and J genes are TRBV11-2 and TRBJ2-2; 8 nucleotides match TRBD1. V was pared by 5 bases and J by 7 bases, with 9 bases of the junction left unmatched. The length of the CDR3 is 15 residues. CDR1 and CDR2 from the germline V gene are SGHAT and FQNNGV.

This chain connects TRBV6-6 to TRBJ2-3; 10 bases match TRBD2. Per germline, CDR1 MNHNY and CDR2 SVGAGI (reference sequence). The CDR3 runs to 14 residues. Trimming at V came to 5 bases and at J to 6 bases, leaving 5 bases not matched to a gene. This CDR3 is CASSRSGGQDTQYF. CDR3 coding DNA: TGTGCCAGCAGTCGTAGCGGGGGGCAGGATACGCAGTATTTT.

V is TRBV15 and J is TRBJ2-1, with TRBD2 identical over 10 bases. Germline V gene sequence: CDR1 LNHNV, CDR2 YYDKDF (reference sequence). The V and J ends lost 3 bases and 10 bases, in that order; junction bases with no gene match: 12. This CDR3 is built from 16 residues. Written as DNA, the CDR3 is TGTGCCACCAGCAGCCAGACCGGGACTAGCGTACGGGAGCAGTTCTTC. It is translated as CATSSQTGTSVREQFF.

The chain links TRBV19 to TRBJ1-4; D may be TRBD1 (6 bases). The V and J ends lost 3 bases and 3 bases respectively, with 11 bases between them. Germline assignment: CDR1 LNHDA and CDR2 SQIVND (reference sequence). CDR3 length equals 15 residues. The CDR3 coding sequence is TGTGCCAGTAGTATCGCAGGGGCAGCTAATGAAAAACTGTTTTTT. This gives the protein CASSIAGAANEKLFF.

CDR3 sequence: CASSLVLARVADTQYF. In DNA, the CDR3 is TGTGCCAGCAGCTTGGTATTAGCTAGGGTAGCAGATACGCAGTATTTT. This rearrangement joins TRBV5-4 to TRBJ2-3; D remains unclear. The CDR3 loop spans 16 amino acids. Germline lookup yields CDR1 SGHNT and CDR2 YYREEE (reference sequence). Trimming pared 0 bases from V and 4 bases from J, leaving 15 bases between.

The genes are TRBV5-6 and TRBJ2-7; D is ambiguous. The CDR3 has 13 amino acids. The V gene lost 3 bases and the J gene lost 2 bases, with 9 bases spanning the gap. The germline gives CDR1 SGHDT, CDR2 YYEEEE. DNA of the CDR3: TGTGCCAGCAGCTCCCAGTCCCCCTACGAGCAGTACTTC. Amino acids: CASSSQSPYEQYF.

The chain combines TRBV2 with TRBJ2-5; 11 positions agree with TRBD2. V was pared by 5 bases and J by 0 bases, with 2 bases of the junction left unmatched. CDR3 length: 15 amino acids. The germline CDR1 and CDR2 sequences are SNHLY and FYNNEI. CDR3 loop: CASSPGLADQETQYF. The CDR3 DNA is TGTGCCAGCAGTCCGGGACTAGCGGACCAAGAGACCCAGTACTTC.

This rearrangement joins TRBV4-1 to TRBJ1-2; 9 nucleotides line up with TRBD1. The CDR3 sequence is 15 residues long. Looked up from germline, CDR1 is MGHRA and CDR2 is YSYEKL. J lost 1 base, V lost 4 bases, and 4 bases had no gene match. In DNA, the CDR3 is TGCGCCAGCAGCCGCGGACAGGGGATTAACTATGGCTACACCTTC. Amino acid sequence: CASSRGQGINYGYTF.

The chain recombines TRBV24-1 with TRBJ1-2, with D perhaps matching TRBD1 (6 bases). Germline V gives CDR1 KGHDR, CDR2 SFDVKD. With 2 bases removed from V and 6 bases from J, the gap between germline ends came to 6 bases. This CDR3 has 12 residues. CDR3 DNA sequence: TGTGCCACCAGTGATTGGGGGCATGGCTACACCTTC. This gives the protein CATSDWGHGYTF.

The V call is TRBV20-1, the J call TRBJ2-3; D not resolved. CDR3 length equals 12 residues. The V end lost 1 base, the J end lost 6 bases, and 8 bases lay between the germline ends. From germline, CDR1 is DFQATT and CDR2 SNEGSKA (reference sequence). The CDR3 sequence is CSARANGDTQYF. CDR3 in DNA: TGCAGTGCTAGAGCGAATGGGGATACGCAGTATTTT.

The chain recombines TRBV13 with TRBJ1-6; 8 bases agree with TRBD1. The ends lost 2 bases at V and 6 bases at J; junction bases unmatched: 6. The V gene's germline CDR1 is PRHDT and CDR2 FYEKMQ (reference sequence). This CDR3 comprises 16 residues. The CDR3 nucleotides are TGTGCCAGCAGCTTACAGTCGGACAGGGTTAATTCACCCCTCCACTTT. Its protein is CASSLQSDRVNSPLHF. The full variable domain, in which reference TRBV13 and TRBJ1-6 provide the parts outside the CDR3, is AAGVIQSPRHLIKEKRETATLKCYPIPRHDTVYWYQQGPGQDPQFLISFYEKMQSDKGSIPDRFSAQQFSDYHSELNMSSLELGDSALYFCASSLQSDRVNSPLHFGNGTRLTVT.

This chain links TRBV7-9 with TRBJ1-2; D gene unclear. Germline CDR1 reads SEHNR; CDR2 reads FQNEAQ (reference sequence). The V end lost 1 base, the J end lost 0 bases, and 9 bases lay between the germline ends. The CDR3 is 15 residues long. CDR3 amino acids: CASSLVVATNYGYTF. In nucleotides, the CDR3 is TGTGCCAGCAGCTTAGTCGTTGCAACTAACTATGGCTACACCTTC.

This chain connects TRBV5-1 to TRBJ1-2, with 7 bases that match TRBD1. Germline V gives CDR1 SGHRS, CDR2 YFSETQ. This CDR3 spans 15 amino acids. V trimming: 0 bases; J trimming: 3 bases; junction bases outside the gene matches: 5. In DNA form, the CDR3 reads TGCGCCAGCAGCTTGGATGGAGGGGGCTACTATGGCTACACCTTC. Its translation: CASSLDGGGYYGYTF.

V is TRBV2 and J is TRBJ1-2; weak D call: TRBD1 (6 bases). Germline values: CDR1 SNHLY, CDR2 FYNNEI. The V end was cut by 3 bases, the J end by 4 bases, with 15 bases between. The CDR3 sequence is 15 residues long. CDR3 sequence: CASSDTGREIYGYTF. CDR3 nucleotides: TGTGCCAGCAGTGACACAGGGAGGGAGATCTATGGCTACACCTTC.

This clonotype was detected once. V usage is TRBV5-1 and J usage is TRBJ1-4; D might be TRBD1 (5 bases). Deletions cut 0 bases from V and 5 bases from J, with 8 bases between. The V gene's germline CDR1 is SGHRS and CDR2 YFSETQ. CDR3 length equals 14 residues. This chain's CDR3 is CASSLERGNEKLFF. CDR3 DNA: TGCGCCAGCAGCTTGGAGAGGGGAAATGAAAAACTGTTTTTT.

V usage is TRBV7-2 and J usage is TRBJ2-4, with a possible D match to TRBD2 (5 bases). Trimming shortened V by 1 base and J by 2 bases, and 9 bases separated the two germline ends. This CDR3 spans 15 amino acids. Germline CDR1 and CDR2: SGHTA and FQGNSA. The CDR3 protein is CASSLEPGSKNIQYF. The CDR3 DNA sequence: TGTGCCAGCAGCTTAGAACCGGGGTCCAAAAACATTCAGTACTTC.

V usage is TRBV2 and J usage is TRBJ2-7, with 13 bases lining up with TRBD2. With 6 bases clipped from V and 3 bases from J, the junction kept 8 bases outside the gene matches. Germline assignment: CDR1 SNHLY and CDR2 FYNNEI. The CDR3 is made up of 16 amino acids. The CDR3 here is CASSPAGTSGNYEQYF. The CDR3 DNA reads TGTGCCAGCAGCCCAGCGGGGACTAGCGGGAACTACGAGCAGTACTTC. Complete variable domain (other parts from reference TRBV2 and TRBJ2-7): EPEVTQTPSHQVTQMGQEVILRCVPISNHLYFYWYRQILGQKVEFLVSFYNNEISEKSEIFDDQFSVERPDGSNFTLKIRSTKLEDSAMYFCASSPAGTSGNYEQYFGPGTRLTVT.

This clonotype is a singleton in its sample. V usage is TRBV7-8 and J usage is TRBJ1-2; tentatively, D is TRBD1 (5 bases). Germline values: CDR1 SGHVS, CDR2 FQNEAQ. V lost 4 bases and J 5 bases, leaving 17 bases between the germline ends. CDR3 size: 15 residues. The CDR3 loop reads CASSSRDVHRYGYTF. For the CDR3, the DNA is TGTGCCAGCAGCTCCCGGGACGTCCATAGGTATGGCTACACCTTC.

The chain recombines TRBV21-1 with TRBJ2-3. TRBV21-1 corresponds to a pseudogene. This CDR3 is 14 amino acids long. The CDR3: CASSKVISCTDPYF. The CDR3 DNA is TGTGCCAGCAGCAAAGTGATATCCTGCACAGATCCGTATTTT.

In nucleotides, the CDR3 is TGTGCCAGCAGTTACGATGGGCCAGAAGCTTTCTTT. Translating it yields CASSYDGPEAFF. This chain joins TRBV6-6 and TRBJ1-1; D is undetermined. CDR3 size: 12 residues. Trimming pared 2 bases from V and 8 bases from J, leaving 9 bases between. Germline CDR1 reads MNHNY; CDR2 reads SVGAGI (reference sequence).

A word on this clonotype: The final CDR3 position lacks the conserved phenylalanine or tryptophan, pointing to a likely read error. The chain joins TRBV3-1 to TRBJ2-3; D may correspond to TRBD1 or TRBD2 (5 bases each). The CDR3 totals 12 residues. Germline V CDR1 and CDR2: LGHDT, YNNKEL (reference sequence). V lost 6 bases and J 5 bases, leaving 9 bases between the germline ends. CDR3 loop: CASRSGGDTQYL. DNA of the CDR3: TGTGCCAGCAGGAGTGGGGGAGATACGCAGTATTTG.

This chain links TRBV5-1 with TRBJ1-2; D is ambiguous. The V end was cut by 1 base, the J end by 7 bases, with 20 bases between. CDR1 SGHRS and CDR2 YFSETQ come from the germline V gene. The CDR3 runs 16 residues. The CDR3 sequence is CASSLLLGVGSGGYTF. DNA of the CDR3: TGCGCCAGCAGCTTGCTCCTAGGCGTCGGATCAGGTGGCTACACCTTC.

The V call is TRBV14, the J call TRBJ2-7; 10 nucleotides line up with TRBD1. V gave up 4 bases and J gave up 2 bases; unmatched junction bases: 5. Germline CDR1 and CDR2: SGHDN and FVKESK. The CDR3 spans 15 residues. CDR3 nucleotides: TGTGCCAGCAGCCGCACCGGGACAGGGGCCTACGAGCAGTACTTC. It is translated as CASSRTGTGAYEQYF.

The chain combines TRBV5-1 with TRBJ2-5; D uncertain. The CDR3 is 13 residues long. CDR1 and CDR2 from the germline V gene are SGHRS and YFSETQ. Trimming took 1 base from V and 5 from J, leaving 9 bases between them. This CDR3 is CASSLNEVETQYF. The DNA for the CDR3 is TGCGCCAGCAGCTTGAATGAGGTGGAGACCCAGTACTTC.

This chain joins TRBV13 and TRBJ2-4; 8 nucleotides match TRBD1. The germline gives CDR1 PRHDT, CDR2 FYEKMQ (reference sequence). V lost 2 bases and J lost 1; bases outside the gene matches: 4. This CDR3 comprises 16 residues. CDR3 in amino acids: CASSLYQGAAKNIQYF. The CDR3 region has the DNA TGTGCCAGCAGCTTATATCAGGGGGCGGCCAAAAACATTCAGTACTTC.

The genes are TRBV5-1 and TRBJ2-3; 10 nucleotides align to TRBD2. The CDR3 is made up of 16 amino acids. CDR1 and CDR2 (germline): SGHRS, YFSETQ. The V gene end was trimmed by 4 bases and the J gene end by 5 bases; junction bases not matched to a gene: 10. The CDR3 nucleotides read TGCGCCAGCAGCCCCTTGGGAGCGGGGGGGCAAGATACGCAGTATTTT. Encoded protein: CASSPLGAGGQDTQYF.

The chain links TRBV19 to TRBJ2-7; TRBD2 is a possible D gene (6 bases). CDR1 is LNHDA, CDR2 SQIVND, per germline (reference sequence). The V end lost 8 bases, the J end lost 0 bases, and 14 bases lay between the germline ends. This CDR3 spans 14 amino acids. CDR3 sequence: CASAEGLDSYEQYF. The CDR3 DNA follows: TGTGCCAGTGCGGAGGGACTCGACTCCTACGAGCAGTACTTC.

This clonotype was seen once. This chain uses TRBV4-2 with TRBJ2-5; no firm D call. Deletions cut 0 bases from V and 4 bases from J, with 12 bases between. This CDR3 has 15 residues. CDR1 LGHNA and CDR2 YNFKEQ come from the germline V gene. The CDR3 sequence is CASSQDGSPGETQYF. The CDR3 DNA is TGTGCCAGCAGCCAAGATGGGTCCCCCGGAGAGACCCAGTACTTC.